This is a list of T cell receptor beta chains from one sample in a study of cytomegalovirus exposure and HLA in healthy donors. The method was immunoSEQ multiplex PCR; TCRdb's version includes in-frame clones alone and lacks a portion of them. Among under 150,000 clones listed, around nine tenths were seen once. Material for sequencing was PBMCs. The receptors derive from a woman under 40 in good health and CMV-seronegative. The CDR3 runs from the conserved cysteine through the conserved F or W. The D gene is left open where the match is weak. The size entry is marked missing in some rows and otherwise reads once, few, many or a size class.

d_gene	v_gene	j_gene	abundance	CDR3nt	CDR3aa
.	TRBV5-1	TRBJ1-4	.	TGCGCCAGCAGCTTAGGACAGTCTGTATGGGAAAAACTGTTTTTT	CASSLGQSVWEKLFF
TRBD1	TRBV5-3	TRBJ1-5	.	TGTGCCAGAAGCTACGGACAGGCCTGCAATCAGCCCCAGCATTTT	CARSYGQACNQPQHF
.	TRBV6-1	TRBJ2-7	.	TGTGCCAGCAGTGTGCGGGACAGCTCCTACGAGCAGTACTTC	CASSVRDSSYEQYF
.	TRBV2	TRBJ1-4	.	TGTGCCAGCAGTATTCTTCAACTGGAAAAACTGTTTTTT	CASSILQLEKLFF
.	TRBV11-2	TRBJ2-3	.	TGTGCCAGCAGCTTACAAGGAATAGCGATCGCAGATACGCAGTATTTT	CASSLQGIAIADTQYF
TRBD1	TRBV6-5	TRBJ1-5	.	TGTGCCAGCAGTCGGACAGGGGATGGCAATCAGCCCCAGCATTTT	CASSRTGDGNQPQHF
TRBD2	TRBV5-1	TRBJ2-5	.	TGCGCCAGCAGCCATGGGACTAGCGGCCAAGAGACCCAGTACTTC	CASSHGTSGQETQYF
.	TRBV7-9	TRBJ1-2	.	TGTGCCAGCAGCTTTCCTTTAGGGCAGGGCAGCCATGGCTACACCTTC	CASSFPLGQGSHGYTF
TRBD2	TRBV27	TRBJ2-5	.	TGTGCCAGCAGCCCGGGACTAGCGGGGGGCAAAGAGACCCAGTACTTC	CASSPGLAGGKETQYF
TRBD1	TRBV9	TRBJ2-2	.	TGTGCCAGCAGAGGGGACCCAGGGGGCACCGGGGAGCTGTTTTTT	CASRGDPGGTGELFF
.	TRBV5-6	TRBJ2-7	.	TGTGCCAGCAGCTCTACCTACGAGCAGTACTTC	CASSSTYEQYF
TRBD2	TRBV12-5	TRBJ2-1	.	TGTGCTAGTGGTCTCGAAACTAGCGGGGGCTCCTACAATGAGCAGTTCTTC	CASGLETSGGSYNEQFF
TRBD1	TRBV19	TRBJ2-7	.	TGTGCCAGTAGATATAGAATCGGTGGGGACAGAGACTACGAGCAGTACTTC	CASRYRIGGDRDYEQYF
.	TRBV7-9	TRBJ2-3	.	TGTTCCAGCAGACACTACACAGATACGCAGTATTTT	CSSRHYTDTQYF
.	TRBV7-8	TRBJ2-1	.	TGTGCCAGCAGCTTAGCGGCGGGACCGTACAATGAGCAGTTCTTC	CASSLAAGPYNEQFF
TRBD2	TRBV28	TRBJ2-7	.	TGTGCCAGCAGTCCCCACACTAGCGATTACTACGAGCAGTACTTC	CASSPHTSDYYEQYF
TRBD1	TRBV7-9	TRBJ1-1	.	TGTGCCAGCAGCTTCTCAGGGGGCGGTTGGACTGAAGCTTTCTTT	CASSFSGGGWTEAFF
TRBD2	TRBV27	TRBJ2-7	.	TGTGCCAGCAGTTTAAAGCCGGGAGGGGTCTACGAGCAGTACTTC	CASSLKPGGVYEQYF
TRBD2	TRBV10-3	TRBJ2-1	.	TGTGCCATCAGTGAGACGACTAGCGGGAGTTGGTTTGAGCAGTTCTTC	CAISETTSGSWFEQFF
TRBD1	TRBV9	TRBJ2-5	.	TGTGCCAGCAGCCCTGCAGGGGGTCGGTACGAGACCCAGTACTTC	CASSPAGGRYETQYF
TRBD2	TRBV19	TRBJ2-7	.	TGTGCCAGTAGTAGAACTAGCGGCGCCTACGAGCAGTACTTC	CASSRTSGAYEQYF
TRBD2	TRBV5-8	TRBJ2-7	.	TGTGCCAGCAGCTTGGAACTAGCGCCCTACGAGCAGTACTTC	CASSLELAPYEQYF
TRBD1	TRBV28	TRBJ1-2	once	TGTGCCAGCAGTGGACGGGGGCAGGGGGGCGACGGACGATGGGGGAGTTTATATGGCTACACCTTC	CASSGRGQGGDGRWGSLYGYTF
TRBD1	TRBV28	TRBJ2-1	.	TGTGCCAGCAGTCAGTCCGGGACAGGCCCCAATGAGCAGTTCTTC	CASSQSGTGPNEQFF
TRBD1	TRBV29-1	TRBJ1-4	.	TGCAGCGCGACGGACAGGCCTAATGAAAAACTGTTTTTT	CSATDRPNEKLFF
TRBD1	TRBV7-9	TRBJ1-1	.	TGTGCCAGCAGCTTAGTCCCAGGGGGCCGCAGCACTGAAGCTTTCTTT	CASSLVPGGRSTEAFF
TRBD2	TRBV27	TRBJ2-5	.	TGTGCCAGCAGTAGGACTAGCGGGCGCCAAGAGACCCAGTACTTC	CASSRTSGRQETQYF
.	TRBV5-4	TRBJ1-2	.	TGTGCCAGCAGCTTGGCATTGGGGCAGCTCTATGGCTACACCTTC	CASSLALGQLYGYTF
.	TRBV6-5	TRBJ1-2	.	TGTGCCAGCAGTTACTCCGGGGTTCCCTATGGCTACACCTTC	CASSYSGVPYGYTF
.	TRBV5-1	TRBJ1-1	.	TGCGCCAGCAGCTTGGCCGGTGGTTGGGGCAGGGAGGTTCCTGAAGCTTTCTTT	CASSLAGGWGREVPEAFF
TRBD2	TRBV10-3	TRBJ2-3	.	TGTGCCATCAGGCGGGGACTAGCGGGGGGGTATAGCACAGATACGCAGTATTTT	CAIRRGLAGGYSTDTQYF
TRBD2	TRBV27	TRBJ2-1	.	TGTGCCAGCAGCCGCCAAGCCTGGCGGGGGGGACGCTACAATGAGCAGTTCTTC	CASSRQAWRGGRYNEQFF
.	TRBV6-6	TRBJ2-3	.	TGTGCCAGCAGTTACCCCGGTGACAGTACAGATACGCAGTATTTT	CASSYPGDSTDTQYF
.	TRBV4-3	TRBJ2-5	.	TGCGCCAGCAGCCAAGATGTGCGGACCCAGTACTTC	CASSQDVRTQYF
TRBD1	TRBV19	TRBJ1-5	.	TGTGCCAGTAGTTCACCGCCAAAAACAGGGGGTTGGGGCAATCAGCCCCAGCATTTT	CASSSPPKTGGWGNQPQHF
.	TRBV7-8	TRBJ2-5	.	TGTGCCAGCAGCTTAAAGCGGTTCGGGGTGTCGGAGACCCAGTACTTC	CASSLKRFGVSETQYF
.	TRBV19	TRBJ2-5	.	TGTGCCAGTAGCCAGGCGGAGACCCAGTACTTC	CASSQAETQYF
.	TRBV7-8	TRBJ2-5	.	TGTGCCAGCAGCAAAAACAGGGTTGGGGCCGAGACCCAGTACTTC	CASSKNRVGAETQYF
.	TRBV7-9	TRBJ1-2	.	TGTGCCAGCAGCTTAACGGCTAACTATGGCTACACCTTC	CASSLTANYGYTF
TRBD1	TRBV19	TRBJ1-5	.	TGTGCCAGTAGCAAGGACAGGAAACAGAATCAGCCCCAGCATTTT	CASSKDRKQNQPQHF
TRBD2	TRBV2	TRBJ2-1	.	TGTGCCATCCTAAAACCCGGACTAGCGGGGAGTTCCTACAATGAGCAGTTCTTC	CAILKPGLAGSSYNEQFF
.	TRBV6-1	TRBJ1-2	.	TGTGCCAGCAGTGAAAGTCCCTTCGGTTACTATGGCTACACCTTC	CASSESPFGYYGYTF
.	TRBV19	TRBJ2-3	.	TGTGCCAGTAGCGACCCAGGGTGGCAACGTGATACGCAGTATTTT	CASSDPGWQRDTQYF
TRBD1	TRBV18	TRBJ1-1	.	TGTGCCAGCTCACAAGACAGGGGGTTGGGCACTGAAGCTTTCTTT	CASSQDRGLGTEAFF
TRBD2	TRBV7-6	TRBJ2-7	.	TGTGCCAGCAGCTTCCTCGGGTTAGCGGGAGGGTCCGAGCAGTACTTC	CASSFLGLAGGSEQYF
.	TRBV11-3	TRBJ2-1	.	TGTGCCAGCAGCTTAGTCGGAGGGTCGGTAAATGAGCAGTTCTTC	CASSLVGGSVNEQFF
TRBD2	TRBV27	TRBJ2-7	.	TGTGCCAGCACGACTAGCGGGGCATCCTCCTACGAGCAGTACTTC	CASTTSGASSYEQYF
.	TRBV29-1	TRBJ2-2	.	TGCAGCGTTGAGGGCACACTTACCGGGGAGCTGTTTTTT	CSVEGTLTGELFF